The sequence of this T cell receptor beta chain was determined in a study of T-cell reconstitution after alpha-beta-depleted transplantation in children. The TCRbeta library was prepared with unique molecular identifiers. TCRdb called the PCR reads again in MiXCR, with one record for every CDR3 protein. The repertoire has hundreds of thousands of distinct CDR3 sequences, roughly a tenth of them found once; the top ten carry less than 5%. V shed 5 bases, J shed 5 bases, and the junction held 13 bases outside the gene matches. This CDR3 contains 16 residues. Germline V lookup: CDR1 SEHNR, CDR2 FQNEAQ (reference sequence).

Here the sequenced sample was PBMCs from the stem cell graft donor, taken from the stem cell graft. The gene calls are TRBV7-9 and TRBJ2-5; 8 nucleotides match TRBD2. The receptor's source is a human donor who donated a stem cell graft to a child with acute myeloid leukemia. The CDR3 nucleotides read TGTGCCAGCAGCCCCCGTGTAGCGGGAATTGGGGAGACCCAGTACTTC. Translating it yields CASSPRVAGIGETQYF.